Listed here is a single T cell receptor (beta chain). Its cognate antigen is unknown. Produced via immunoSEQ multiplex PCR; TCRdb's table is partial and in-frame only. The data hold about 85,000 clones, with about 90% observed a single time. This sample was taken from a study of PD-1 blockade in classical Hodgkin lymphoma. Findings and caveats of the study: Newly diagnosed patients were reported to exhibit reduced baseline TCR diversity relative to healthy donors. Repertoire differences have undefined causes, possibly disease activity or prior therapy. Patients with a complete response exhibited baseline diversity comparable to newly diagnosed patients.

Trimming left V 1 base short and J 3 bases short, with 10 bases between. CDR3 length: 15 amino acids. The germline gives CDR1 SGHVS, CDR2 FQNEAQ. Each of the patients experienced relapse following autologous stem cell transplantation, and their brentuximab vedotin exposure differed. The sequence derives from a human donor with classical Hodgkin lymphoma. The chain is built from TRBV7-8 and TRBJ1-5; D is ambiguous. Source: peripheral blood mononuclear cells (PBMCs), taken before the second cycle of nivolumab. CDR3 in amino acids: CASSLELSPNQPQHF. In nucleotides, the CDR3 is TGTGCCAGCAGCTTAGAGCTGTCACCCAATCAGCCCCAGCATTTT.